These 2 T cell receptor beta chains were sequenced from one sample in a study of shared clonotypes between healthy human individuals. Sequencing was performed with immunoSEQ multiplex PCR; in TCRdb, only in-frame clones are kept and a portion is missing. In the table there are 400,000 or so clones, 96% of which are singletons. The sample comprised memory CD8+ T cells sorted from blood. Subset meaning: CD45RO+ cells pooled with CCR7-negative TemRA cells. The receptors here all came from a man between 25 and 39 years old in good health.

The CDR3 DNA is TGCGCCAGCAGCCAAATGGGGGAGGGTTTGGAGCAGTTCTTC. This codes for CASSQMGEGLEQFF. The V call is TRBV4-1, the J call TRBJ2-1; TRBD2 aligns across 7 bases. Germline lookup yields CDR1 MGHRA and CDR2 YSYEKL. The CDR3 spans 14 residues. J lost 10 bases, V lost 2 bases, and 8 bases had no gene match.

V and J are TRBV5-1 and TRBJ2-2; D may correspond to TRBD1 or TRBD2 (6 bases each). This CDR3 contains 14 residues. Trimming took 4 bases from V and 1 from J, leaving 8 bases between them. Per the germline V gene, CDR1 is SGHRS and CDR2 is YFSETQ. DNA of the CDR3: TGCGCCAGCAGCAGGGGGGAGAACACCGGGGAGCTGTTTTTT. Protein product: CASSRGENTGELFF.